This TCR beta chain was sequenced in a study of T-cell reconstitution after alpha-beta-depleted transplantation in children. Study-wide points: In some patients, recipient T cells and intrathymic progenitors surviving conditioning explained high day-60 diversity. After one year, T-cell counts and TCRbeta diversity mostly came from new T cells. At around two months after transplant, the alpha-beta T cells were reportedly derived from several hundred expanded clones that came from non-depleted graft cells.

Germline lookup yields CDR1 DFQATT and CDR2 SNEGSKA (reference sequence). Trimming removed 3 bases from V and 3 bases from J, with 21 bases in between. This CDR3 comprises 17 residues. This clonotype was detected a few times. Its specificity is not known. Preparation of the TCRbeta library was carried out with unique molecular identifiers. TCRdb processed the PCR reads anew with MiXCR; each CDR3 protein has one entry. The table shows about 500,000 distinct CDR3 sequences, with over 10% occurring only once. This chain connects TRBV20-1 to TRBJ2-4, with unresolved D. The source is a female patient aged 2-9 years who had a stem cell transplant for aplastic anemia, so the T cells may come from the graft donor. Sequences were derived from PBMCs, mostly from graft donor cells, sampled 180 days after TCRalphabeta/CD19-depleted stem cell transplant. As DNA, the CDR3 is TGCAGTGCTAGGCCCCTGACGGACGCCTCCCTCAAAAACATTCAGTACTTC. It yields the protein CSARPLTDASLKNIQYF.